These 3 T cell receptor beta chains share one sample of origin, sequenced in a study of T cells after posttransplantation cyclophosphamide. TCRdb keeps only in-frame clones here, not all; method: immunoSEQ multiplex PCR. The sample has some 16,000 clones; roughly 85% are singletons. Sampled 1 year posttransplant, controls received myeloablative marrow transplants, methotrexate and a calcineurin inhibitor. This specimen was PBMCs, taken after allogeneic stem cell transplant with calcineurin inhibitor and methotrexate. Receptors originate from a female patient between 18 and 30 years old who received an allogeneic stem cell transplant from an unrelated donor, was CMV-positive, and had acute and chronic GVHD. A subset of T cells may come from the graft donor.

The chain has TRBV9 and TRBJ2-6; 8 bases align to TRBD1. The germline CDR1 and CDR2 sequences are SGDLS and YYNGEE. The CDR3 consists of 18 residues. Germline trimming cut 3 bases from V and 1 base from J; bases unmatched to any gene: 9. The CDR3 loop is CASSARTGRLSGANVLTF. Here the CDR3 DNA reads TGTGCCAGCAGCGCTAGGACAGGGAGGTTATCTGGGGCCAACGTCCTGACTTTC.

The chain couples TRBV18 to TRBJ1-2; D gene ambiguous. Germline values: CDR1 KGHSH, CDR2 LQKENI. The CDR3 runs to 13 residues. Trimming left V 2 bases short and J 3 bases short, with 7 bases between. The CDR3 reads CASSPKADYGYTF. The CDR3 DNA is TGTGCCAGCTCACCAAAGGCGGACTATGGCTACACCTTC. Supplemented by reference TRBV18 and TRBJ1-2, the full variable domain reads NAGVMQNPRHLVRRRGQEARLRCSPMKGHSHVYWYRQLPEEGLKFMVYLQKENIIDESGMPKERFSAEFPKEGPSILRIQQVVRGDSAAYFCASSPKADYGYTFGSGTRLTVV.

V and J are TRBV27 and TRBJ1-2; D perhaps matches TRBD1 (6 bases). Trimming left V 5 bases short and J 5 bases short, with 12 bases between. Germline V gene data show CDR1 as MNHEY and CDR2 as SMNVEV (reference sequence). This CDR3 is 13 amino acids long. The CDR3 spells CASSMTGEYGYTF. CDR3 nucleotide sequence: TGTGCCAGCAGTATGACAGGCGAGTATGGCTACACCTTC.